The entry that follows covers one T cell receptor beta chain sequence. Antigen: not known. Assay used: immunoSEQ multiplex PCR; TCRdb lists only in-frame clones, some missing. The sample carries roughly 2,500,000 clones, approximately 93% recorded once. The data originate from a study of shared clonotypes between healthy human individuals. Study-level points and caveats: It was expected that sequencing depth would affect clonotype sharing among donors. For naive CD4 cells, around 5.1% of clonotypes were shared across a handful of donors.

The CDR3 length is 13 residues. Trimming cost V 1 base and J 5 bases, with 6 bases left between them. Germline CDR1 SGHVS, CDR2 FQNEAQ. Nashville, Tennessee was home to all donors, each a Caucasian adult. The specimen was naive CD4+ T cells from PBMCs. The subset: CD45RA+ positively selected. This clonotype was sampled from a young man in good health. Some clones in this sample may be carry-over from other donors' samples. The chain links TRBV7-8 to TRBJ1-5; D not certain. The CDR3 region has the DNA TGTGCCAGCAGCTTAGGTCCGTATCAGCCCCAGCATTTT. Its protein is CASSLGPYQPQHF.